This entry lists 18 T cell receptor beta chains sequenced from one sample in a study of CD8 T cells in ankylosing spondylitis. In TCRdb, the 5' RACE reads were re-called with MiXCR into one record per CDR3 protein. The top ten hold roughly 5.6% of the sample, which has about 92,000 distinct CDR3 sequences, about 8.1% seen once. The sequenced sample was blood, either unsorted or a sorted T cell fraction (not recorded which). The receptor set was obtained from a male donor with ankylosing spondylitis or in good health (not recorded which).

There are many counts of this clonotype. The rearrangement joins TRBV5-1 to TRBJ1-2; tentatively, D is TRBD1 (6 bases). CDR3 length: 14 amino acids. Trimming took off 3 bases at V and 10 bases at J, with 19 bases between the two ends. CDR1 and CDR2 from the germline V gene are SGHRS and YFSETQ. The CDR3 spells CASSSFSQGHPYTF. As DNA, the CDR3 is TGCGCCAGCAGCTCCTTCTCACAGGGCCATCCCTACACCTTC.

This clonotype appeared a few times. V is TRBV5-1 and J is TRBJ2-5, with 7 bases fitting TRBD1. V lost 7 bases, J lost 4 bases, and 7 bases stayed unmatched. The CDR3 runs 13 residues. Germline loops: CDR1 SGHRS, CDR2 YFSETQ. CDR3 DNA sequence: TGCGCCAGCGGAGAGACAGGGTTAGAGACCCAGTACTTC. As protein: CASGETGLETQYF.

This clonotype was seen a few times. Given a much more abundant clone one base away, this may be a read error. The chain uses TRBV6-5 and TRBJ2-7; no clear D gene. The V and J ends lost 2 bases and 5 bases respectively, with 4 bases between them. Germline-derived CDR1 and CDR2 are MNHEY and SVGAGI. CDR3 length: 11 residues. CDR3 coding DNA: TGTGCCAGCAGTTACGACGACGAGCAGTACTTC. It is translated as CASSYDDEQYF.

In its sample, this clonotype was seen a few times. The DNA for the CDR3 is TGTGCCAGCAGCCGAGGACAGGGGCGGAACGAGCAGTACTTC. This sequence encodes CASSRGQGRNEQYF. The chain has TRBV7-2 and TRBJ2-7; the match to TRBD1 covers 9 bases. This CDR3 spans 14 amino acids. V was pared by 5 bases and J by 5 bases, with 7 bases of the junction left unmatched. Germline values: CDR1 SGHTA, CDR2 FQGNSA.

This clonotype was detected ten times or more. This sequence joins TRBV7-9 and TRBJ2-7; the D call may be TRBD1 or TRBD2 (5 bases each). The CDR3 runs to 17 residues. The V end lost 1 base, the J end lost 7 bases, and 23 bases lay between the germline ends. Germline V gene lookup returns CDR1 SEHNR and CDR2 FQNEAQ (reference sequence). CDR3 residues: CASSLGSIRDHSREQYF. CDR3 in DNA: TGTGCCAGCAGCTTAGGGTCGATCCGGGACCACTCACGGGAGCAGTACTTC. The full variable domain, rest sourced from reference TRBV7-9 and TRBJ2-7, is DTGVSQNPRHKITKRGQNVTFRCDPISEHNRLYWYRQTLGQGPEFLTYFQNEAQLEKSRLLSDRFSAERPKGSFSTLEIQRTEQGDSAMYLCASSLGSIRDHSREQYFGPGTRLTVT.

This clonotype was observed at least ten times. This chain connects TRBV5-1 to TRBJ2-1; possible D gene TRBD2, 5 bases. With 2 bases removed from V and 3 bases from J, the gap between germline ends came to 12 bases. The germline CDR1 and CDR2 sequences are SGHRS and YFSETQ. The CDR3 has 15 residues. The DNA of the CDR3 is TGCGCCAGCAGCTTACAGACGGGGAACTACAATGAGCAGTTCTTC. Protein product: CASSLQTGNYNEQFF.

This clonotype was picked up a small number of times. V usage is TRBV7-2 and J usage is TRBJ2-5; D is unresolved. This CDR3 is built from 14 residues. V lost 2 bases to trimming and J lost 1 base, with 8 bases between them. The germline gives CDR1 SGHTA, CDR2 FQGNSA. The CDR3 DNA follows: TGTGCCAGCAGCTTATCGGCCAGCCAAGAGACCCAGTACTTC. Translating gives CASSLSASQETQYF.

This clonotype was detected ten times or more. The chain employs TRBV2 and TRBJ1-2; 8 bases map to TRBD1. V lost 6 bases and J lost 4; bases outside the gene matches: 7. The CDR3 loop spans 14 amino acids. Germline V gene sequence: CDR1 SNHLY, CDR2 FYNNEI. CDR3 sequence: CASSNQGATYGYTF. Written as DNA, the CDR3 is TGTGCCAGCAGCAACCAGGGGGCCACCTATGGCTACACCTTC.

For this clonotype: This may arise from a read error, as a much more abundant clone is one base away. CDR3 nucleotide sequence: TGTGCCAGCAGTTACCGGAACACATCCTACGAGCAGTACTTC. Encoded protein: CASSYRNTSYEQYF. The genes are TRBV6-5 and TRBJ2-7, with D unclear. CDR1 and CDR2 from the germline V gene are MNHEY and SVGAGI. Trimming removed 2 bases from V and 1 base from J, with 9 bases in between. The CDR3 has 14 amino acids.

This clonotype was observed at least ten times. This rearrangement joins TRBV29-1 to TRBJ2-4, with a possible D match to TRBD1 (5 bases). CDR3 size: 15 residues. The germline V and J ends were trimmed by 6 bases and 1 base, with 16 bases remaining between them. CDR1 is SQVTM, CDR2 ANQGSEA, per germline. CDR3: CSVPVGATAKNIQYF. The CDR3 DNA reads TGCAGCGTACCTGTTGGGGCCACGGCCAAAAACATTCAGTACTTC.

This clonotype was seen repeatedly, ten times or more. The chain links TRBV5-1 to TRBJ2-7, with D unresolved. The CDR3 is 12 amino acids. The ends were cut back, 0 bases at V and 8 bases at J, with 9 bases in the middle. Per the germline V gene, CDR1 is SGHRS and CDR2 is YFSETQ. CDR3 sequence: CASSLDSTKQYF. Here the CDR3 DNA reads TGCGCCAGCAGCTTGGATTCTACGAAGCAGTACTTC.

This clonotype was observed many times. This sequence joins TRBV29-1 and TRBJ2-1, with D perhaps TRBD1 (6 bases). CDR3 length: 14 residues. Trimming cost V 8 bases and J 0 bases, with 14 bases left between them. Germline loops: CDR1 SQVTM, CDR2 ANQGSEA. This chain's CDR3 is CSQRGLGSYNEQFF. The CDR3 nucleotides read TGCAGCCAAAGGGGGTTGGGCTCCTACAATGAGCAGTTCTTC.

This clonotype was counted ten times or more. The V gene is TRBV20-1, the J gene TRBJ2-2; D remains ambiguous. Germline V CDR1 and CDR2: DFQATT, SNEGSKA (reference sequence). Trimming took 4 bases from V and 1 from J, leaving 10 bases between them. The CDR3 sequence is 14 residues long. In DNA form, the CDR3 reads TGCAGTGCTACGGGCCCCCTGAACACCGGGGAGCTGTTTTTT. The encoded protein is CSATGPLNTGELFF.

This clonotype was counted many times. The V call is TRBV4-2, the J call TRBJ1-2; possible D gene TRBD1, 5 bases. This CDR3 spans 15 amino acids. Germline-derived CDR1 and CDR2 are LGHNA and YNFKEQ. The V end was cut by 4 bases, the J end by 1 base, with 13 bases between. CDR3 protein: CASSPGTRDNYGYTF. CDR3 coding DNA: TGTGCCAGCAGCCCGGGGACGCGGGATAACTATGGCTACACCTTC.

The sample holds many counts of this clonotype. The V and J genes are TRBV13 and TRBJ2-7; D is tentatively TRBD1 or TRBD2 (6 bases each). CDR1 and CDR2 from the germline V gene are PRHDT and FYEKMQ (reference sequence). The ends were cut back, 1 base at V and 4 bases at J, with 14 bases in the middle. The CDR3 consists of 15 residues. The CDR3: CASSLVGSGAYEQYF. The CDR3, as DNA: TGTGCCAGCAGCTTAGTAGGGTCGGGGGCTTACGAGCAGTACTTC.

In this sample, this clonotype turned up many times. The gene calls are TRBV7-2 and TRBJ2-3; 8 nucleotides match TRBD2. The CDR3 is 15 residues long. The trim removed 4 bases at V and 5 bases at J, leaving 8 bases unmatched. CDR1 is SGHTA and CDR2 is FQGNSA in the germline V gene. CDR3 nucleotides: TGTGCCAGCAGCTCCGGGCCGCGGGGGGTAGATACGCAGTATTTT. This codes for CASSSGPRGVDTQYF.

At least ten counts were recorded for this clonotype. This chain links TRBV27 with TRBJ1-5; maybe TRBD1 (5 bases). With 2 bases removed from V and 3 bases from J, the gap between germline ends came to 8 bases. Germline V lookup: CDR1 MNHEY, CDR2 SMNVEV (reference sequence). The CDR3 is made up of 14 amino acids. The CDR3 spells CASSLRGPNQPQHF. For the CDR3, the DNA is TGTGCCAGCAGTTTAAGGGGCCCCAATCAGCCCCAGCATTTT.

This clonotype was found many times. The chain links TRBV12-3 or TRBV12-4 to TRBJ2-3; weak D call: TRBD1 (5 bases). V was cut by 2 bases and J by 3 bases, with 12 bases left in between. The CDR3 is 15 residues long. CDR3 bases: TGTGCCAGCAGTTTAAGACAGCCATCTACAGATACGCAGTATTTT. This encodes CASSLRQPSTDTQYF.